Each of the 20 T cell receptor beta chains below was sequenced from the same sample in a study of T cell responses to AZD1222 COVID-19 vaccine. Clones were sequenced by immunoSEQ multiplex PCR, and TCRdb holds only the in-frame ones, with some missing. The sample lists some 120,000 clones, roughly 90% occurring once. Sequences were derived from peripheral blood, sampled 28 days after the second AZD1222 dose. These receptors all come from an adult who received the AZD1222 COVID-19 vaccine.

This chain joins TRBV4-1 and TRBJ2-3; 12 nucleotides align to TRBD2. The germline CDR1 and CDR2 sequences are MGHRA and YSYEKL. The J segment lost 4 bases and the V segment lost 0 bases, leaving 5 bases of the junction unmatched. This CDR3 region has 17 residues. CDR3 nucleotide sequence: TGCGCCAGCAGCCAAGACTGGGCTAGCGGGAGGGCAGATACGCAGTATTTT. Amino acids: CASSQDWASGRADTQYF.

This chain connects TRBV4-3 to TRBJ2-2; a weak D match, TRBD1 (6 bases). The CDR3 is made up of 15 amino acids. V dropped 3 bases and J dropped 7 bases, with 15 bases sitting between them. Germline V CDR1 and CDR2: LGHNA, YSLEER. The CDR3 DNA sequence: TGCGCCAGCAGCCAGAGGACAGTCCCGAACGGGGAGCTGTTTTTT. Translated: CASSQRTVPNGELFF.

This clone was counted once. The chain uses TRBV7-2 and TRBJ2-7; tentative D call: TRBD2 (6 bases). This CDR3 comprises 13 residues. V lost 3 bases and J lost 4, with 10 bases in between. Germline lookup yields CDR1 SGHTA and CDR2 FQGNSA. In DNA, the CDR3 is TGTGCCAGCAGCTTCGGGGGACGGTACGAGCAGTACTTC. Its translation: CASSFGGRYEQYF.

Regarding this clone: Other DNA sequences from this sample encode an identical CDR3 as well. The chain couples TRBV4-2 to TRBJ1-1, with 9 bases lining up with TRBD1. Unmatched junction bases numbered 0, after V lost 1 base and J lost 3 bases. Germline CDR1 and CDR2: LGHNA and YNFKEQ. The CDR3 has 14 residues. The CDR3 sequence: CASSQGDRDTEAFF. CDR3 bases: TGTGCCAGCAGCCAAGGGGACAGGGACACTGAAGCTTTCTTT.

This chain links TRBV10-3 with TRBJ1-5; a possible D gene is TRBD1 (6 bases). Trimming took 6 bases from V and 10 from J, leaving 19 bases between them. Germline V gene lookup returns CDR1 ENHRY and CDR2 SYGVKD. The CDR3 covers 14 residues. CDR3 region: CAIRAGQTEGPQHF. The CDR3 DNA reads as TGTGCCATCAGGGCAGGACAGACTGAGGGACCCCAGCATTTT.

This clone was counted only a few times. The V and J genes are TRBV4-2 and TRBJ1-1; 12 bases match TRBD1. CDR3 length equals 15 residues. V dropped 2 bases and J dropped 6; count of bases not matched to a gene: 4. Looked up from germline, CDR1 is LGHNA and CDR2 is YNFKEQ. CDR3 residues: CASSQPGQGAPEAFF. The CDR3, as DNA: TGTGCCAGCAGCCAACCGGGACAGGGGGCCCCTGAAGCTTTCTTT.

The chain uses TRBV29-1 and TRBJ1-5; D remains ambiguous. Deletions cut 4 bases from V and 0 bases from J, with 4 bases between. CDR3 length equals 12 residues. The germline CDR1 and CDR2 sequences are SQVTM and ANQGSEA. The CDR3 spells CSVANSNQPQHF. As DNA, the CDR3 is TGCAGCGTTGCCAATAGCAATCAGCCCCAGCATTTT.

The rearrangement uses TRBV4-3 and TRBJ1-1; D remains unclear. The V end lost 1 base, the J end lost 4 bases, and 16 bases lay between the germline ends. The V gene's germline CDR1 is LGHNA and CDR2 YSLEER. The CDR3 is made up of 16 amino acids. The CDR3 sequence: CASSQGGSRPVTEAFF. The CDR3 DNA reads as TGCGCCAGCAGCCAAGGAGGGAGCAGGCCGGTCACTGAAGCTTTCTTT.

CDR3 nucleotides: TGCGCCAGCAGCACCCGACAGGGAGGATGGTATGGCTACACCTTC. Its protein is CASSTRQGGWYGYTF. The V gene is TRBV5-1, the J gene TRBJ1-2, with 7 bases matching TRBD1. CDR1 SGHRS and CDR2 YFSETQ come from the germline V gene. V shed 4 bases and J 5 bases; nucleotides not matched to a gene: 11. The CDR3 is made up of 15 amino acids.

V gene TRBV28 combines with J gene TRBJ1-4; tentative D call: TRBD1 (6 bases). CDR1 MDHEN and CDR2 SYDVKM come from the germline V gene. Trimming removed 3 bases at V and 4 bases at J, with 18 bases between. This CDR3 contains 17 residues. DNA for the CDR3: TGTGCCAGCAGTTTCGGGCTAGGGCGACAGGATAATGAAAAACTGTTTTTT. Amino acid sequence: CASSFGLGRQDNEKLFF.

This clone was counted between two and nine times. The rearrangement links TRBV2 to TRBJ2-2, with D tentatively TRBD1 (5 bases). The germline V gene encodes CDR1 SNHLY and CDR2 FYNNEI. This CDR3 is 15 amino acids long. V lost 6 bases and J 4 bases, leaving 15 bases between the germline ends. The CDR3: CASSKAVDSTGELFF. The CDR3 region has the DNA TGTGCCAGCAGCAAAGCTGTTGACAGCACCGGGGAGCTGTTTTTT.

This rearrangement joins TRBV7-8 to TRBJ1-2, with 8 bases aligning to TRBD1. Germline CDR1 is SGHVS and CDR2 is FQNEAQ. This CDR3 is 16 amino acids long. Losses at the gene ends were 5 bases for V and 4 bases for J; bases not matched to a gene: 12. The CDR3 DNA reads as TGTGCCAGCAGCCCTGCGTCGACAGGGGACTTCTATGGCTACACCTTC. Protein: CASSPASTGDFYGYTF.

The V and J genes are TRBV5-1 and TRBJ1-4, with D unresolved. The germline CDR1 and CDR2 sequences are SGHRS and YFSETQ. The germline V and J ends were trimmed by 0 bases and 7 bases, with 13 bases remaining between them. CDR3 length equals 15 residues. The CDR3 here is CASSLAPLGSEKLFF. The CDR3 nucleotides are TGCGCCAGCAGCTTGGCCCCTCTGGGGTCTGAAAAACTGTTTTTT.

The rearrangement uses TRBV15 and TRBJ2-7; D gene ambiguous. Deletions cut 4 bases from V and 5 bases from J, with 6 bases between. Germline V gene data show CDR1 as LNHNV and CDR2 as YYDKDF (reference sequence). This CDR3 is 11 amino acids long. Here the CDR3 reads CATSNRHEQYF. The CDR3 DNA follows: TGTGCCACCAGCAACCGGCACGAGCAGTACTTC.

This sequence joins TRBV5-1 and TRBJ1-4; D call uncertain. Trimming shortened V by 4 bases and J by 5 bases, and 9 bases separated the two germline ends. Germline V gene lookup returns CDR1 SGHRS and CDR2 YFSETQ. The CDR3 extends over 13 amino acids. The CDR3 protein is CASSKDGNEKLFF. CDR3 nucleotides: TGCGCCAGCAGCAAGGACGGGAATGAAAAACTGTTTTTT.

The J gene is TRBJ2-1, the V gene TRBV19; 8 bases match TRBD1. The germline gives CDR1 LNHDA, CDR2 SQIVND (reference sequence). Trimming removed 4 bases from V and 2 bases from J; junction bases left unmatched: 7. CDR3 length equals 16 residues. The CDR3 DNA reads TGTGCCAGTAGTACCGCGGACAGGGTGCCCTACAATGAGCAGTTCTTC. Its protein product is CASSTADRVPYNEQFF.

This chain connects TRBV28 to TRBJ2-1; 10 bases fit TRBD2. V lost 5 bases, J lost 6 bases, and 10 bases stayed unmatched. This CDR3 region has 16 residues. Germline V gives CDR1 MDHEN, CDR2 SYDVKM. CDR3 DNA sequence: TGTGCCAGCAGTCCCTCAGAAGCGGGAGGGCTCAATGAGCAGTTCTTC. The encoded protein is CASSPSEAGGLNEQFF. The full variable domain, its missing parts supplied by reference TRBV28 and TRBJ2-1, is DVKVTQSSRYLVKRTGEKVFLECVQDMDHENMFWYRQDPGLGLRLIYFSYDVKMKEKGDIPEGYSVSREKKERFSLILESASTNQTSMYLCASSPSEAGGLNEQFFGPGTRLTVL.

This clone was detected once. The chain joins TRBV6-5 to TRBJ2-7; D might be TRBD1 (6 bases). Germline values: CDR1 MNHEY, CDR2 SVGAGI. Trimming pared 5 bases from V and 4 bases from J, leaving 12 bases between. CDR3 size: 13 residues. CDR3 nucleotides: TGTGCCAGCAGTCCCGTGGGGGCGTACGAGCAGTACTTC. This codes for CASSPVGAYEQYF.

In nucleotides, the CDR3 is TGTGCCAGCAGCCCCGGGACAGGGGCCGGGAGCTATGGCTACACCTTC. It encodes CASSPGTGAGSYGYTF. V is TRBV11-2 and J is TRBJ1-2, with TRBD1 matching 10 bases. The CDR3 consists of 16 residues. Germline V CDR1 and CDR2: SGHAT, FQNNGV. After removal of 5 bases from V and 4 bases from J, the junction contained 10 bases not matched to a gene.

The CDR3 DNA reads as TGTGCCACCGGGGGATCGACAGGGGCCGTCTCACCCCTCCACTTT. The encoded protein is CATGGSTGAVSPLHF. J is TRBJ1-6 and V is TRBV15; 8 nucleotides match TRBD1. CDR3 length: 15 residues. Germline lookup yields CDR1 LNHNV and CDR2 YYDKDF (reference sequence). The trim removed 8 bases at V and 10 bases at J, leaving 13 bases unmatched.